This TCR beta chain was identified in a study of T cell repertoires in ileal Crohn's disease. Turning to the study itself: Roughly 40% were active smokers at surgery; median disease duration was roughly 8 years.

Study results and caveats: All patients with clonality above 26.8% had endoscopic recurrence. Clonal expansions were more frequent in active smokers than non-smokers at surgery.

About this clone: Its target is unknown.

Each sample's TCRB immunosequencing used around 470 nanograms of biopsy DNA. Profiled with immunoSEQ multiplex PCR; TCRdb holds only in-frame clones, not every one. This table holds tens of thousands of clones, 81% found once. The sequenced material came from ileal tissue. This receptor was identified in an adult with Crohn's disease.

The CDR3 sequence is CASSLRGQGARNTGELFF. The CDR3 DNA follows: TGCGCCAGCAGCTTGCGGGGACAGGGGGCGAGGAATACCGGGGAGCTGTTTTTT. The V and J genes are TRBV5-1 and TRBJ2-2, with 12 bases aligning to TRBD1. The germline V gene has CDR1 SGHRS and CDR2 YFSETQ. CDR3 length: 18 residues. J gave up 5 bases and V 1 base, and 9 bases lay outside the gene matches.